This record looks at one TCR beta chain sequence and its context. What it binds is not known. The PCR ran on 60 Vbeta and 13 Jbeta primers. The method was immunoSEQ multiplex PCR; TCRdb's version includes in-frame clones alone and lacks a portion of them. The sample consists of about 160,000 clones, around 80% of them appearing once. Trimming pared 3 bases from V and 5 bases from J, leaving 15 bases between. CDR1 SGHRS and CDR2 YFSETQ come from the germline V gene. The CDR3 contains 15 residues. This sample is part of a study of cytomegalovirus exposure and HLA in healthy donors. Regarding the study as a whole: Exclusion applied to some V segments, including TRBV6-2 and TRBV6-3, as they were indistinguishable.

The V and J genes are TRBV5-1 and TRBJ2-1; D may be TRBD2 (6 bases). Sequenced sample: PBMCs. The TCR originated in a woman between 45 and 60 years old in good health and CMV-seropositive. CDR3 sequence: CASSSRGGGDNEQFF. CDR3 bases: TGCGCCAGCAGCTCCCGGGGAGGTGGTGACAATGAGCAGTTCTTC.